The clone carrying this T cell receptor (beta chain) appeared a few times. These data are taken from a study of blood T cell repertoires in COVID-19. In the study overall: The origin of the acute and convalescent COVID-19 samples was the United States, Italy and Spain.

Per germline, CDR1 SGDLS and CDR2 YYNGEE. Trimming cost V 4 bases and J 2 bases; bases outside gene matches: 11. The CDR3 sequence is 17 residues long. The table came from immunoSEQ multiplex PCR; TCRdb's copy has only in-frame clones and leaves some out. The table has around 310,000 clones, around 89% seen once; the top ten hold roughly an eighth. The chain combines TRBV9 with TRBJ2-3, with TRBD2 matching 9 bases. This receptor was identified in a woman aged 60-70 years with acute or convalescent COVID-19. Sequencing was done on a sample of peripheral blood. CDR3 nucleotides: TGTGCCAGCAGCTCAGAAGGTCTAGCGGGGCTCACAGATACGCAGTATTTT. It encodes CASSSEGLAGLTDTQYF.